The 10 T cell receptor beta chains below come from one sample, sequenced in a study of shared clonotypes between healthy human individuals. Using immunoSEQ multiplex PCR, the repertoire was profiled, and TCRdb retains in-frame clones only, with some absent. Of about 490,000 clones listed, over 70% are singletons. The sequenced material came from PBMCs. The receptors stem from a woman in her forties in good health. Some clones in this sample may be carry-over from other donors' samples.

This chain uses TRBV28 with TRBJ1-5, with TRBD1 identical over 7 bases. V lost 8 bases, J lost 5 bases, and 6 bases stayed unmatched. The germline V gene encodes CDR1 MDHEN and CDR2 SYDVKM. This CDR3 contains 13 residues. CDR3: CASYTGDHQPQHF. CDR3 nucleotide sequence: TGTGCCAGCTACACAGGGGATCATCAGCCCCAGCATTTT.

V and J are TRBV14 and TRBJ1-4; no reliable D call. This CDR3 region has 14 residues. The V and J ends lost 4 bases and 8 bases respectively, with 14 bases between them. Germline CDR1 SGHDN, CDR2 FVKESK. The CDR3 DNA reads as TGTGCCAGCAGCCCTCTGGGGATGGGCGAAAAACTGTTTTTT. Encoded protein: CASSPLGMGEKLFF.

The gene calls are TRBV9 and TRBJ2-7; D not resolved. CDR1 is SGDLS and CDR2 is YYNGEE in the germline V gene. The CDR3 loop spans 13 amino acids. Trimming took 4 bases from V and 5 from J, leaving 13 bases between them. The CDR3 sequence is CASSPQGSHEQYF. CDR3 bases: TGTGCCAGCAGCCCCCAAGGGTCGCACGAGCAGTACTTC.

V gene TRBV28 combines with J gene TRBJ2-2; the D is unclear. The V and J ends lost 5 bases and 5 bases respectively, with 9 bases between them. This CDR3 comprises 13 residues. Germline values: CDR1 MDHEN, CDR2 SYDVKM. CDR3 in amino acids: CASSKEYTGELFF. The CDR3 nucleotides read TGTGCCAGCAGTAAAGAGTATACCGGGGAGCTGTTTTTT.

The chain recombines TRBV11-3 with TRBJ2-3, with 8 bases aligning to TRBD2. The CDR3 has 14 amino acids. Germline V lookup: CDR1 SGHNT, CDR2 YENEEA. V shed 5 bases, J shed 6 bases, and the junction held 7 bases outside the gene matches. The chain's CDR3 is CASSPAGLGDTQYF. The CDR3 nucleotides read TGTGCCAGCAGCCCAGCGGGACTAGGGGATACGCAGTATTTT.

About this clone itself: Additional DNA sequences in this sample encode the identical CDR3. The V gene is TRBV7-9, the J gene TRBJ2-3; the match to TRBD2 covers 8 bases. From germline, CDR1 is SEHNR and CDR2 FQNEAQ (reference sequence). V dropped 2 bases and J dropped 0; count of bases not matched to a gene: 1. The CDR3 extends over 15 amino acids. The CDR3 nucleotides read TGTGCCAGCAGCTTAACTAGCGGCAGCACAGATACGCAGTATTTT. It encodes CASSLTSGSTDTQYF.

The chain couples TRBV4-2 to TRBJ2-5; D not certain. This CDR3 region has 13 residues. The V end lost 8 bases, the J end lost 0 bases, and 10 bases lay between the germline ends. Per germline, CDR1 LGHNA and CDR2 YNFKEQ. CDR3 nucleotide sequence: TGTGCCAGCGGCCCAGGATACCAAGAGACCCAGTACTTC. It codes for CASGPGYQETQYF.

This chain joins TRBV18 and TRBJ1-3; no firm D call. The germline CDR1 and CDR2 sequences are KGHSH and LQKENI. The V end was cut by 0 bases, the J end by 0 bases, with 6 bases between. The CDR3 sequence is 15 residues long. The CDR3 spells CASSPPSYSGNTIYF. The CDR3 DNA reads TGTGCCAGCTCACCACCGTCTTACTCTGGAAACACCATATATTTT.

The rearrangement uses TRBV30 and TRBJ2-7, with D tentatively TRBD2 (5 bases). This CDR3 has 16 amino acids. Trimming took 5 bases from V and 3 from J, leaving 23 bases between them. From germline, CDR1 is GTSNPN and CDR2 SVGIG (reference sequence). The CDR3 nucleotides are TGTGCCTGGGATCCCGGGTCCGTGGGAGTGGGCTACGAGCAGTACTTC. Translation gives CAWDPGSVGVGYEQYF.

Regarding this clone: A far larger clone is only one base removed, so a read error is likely. The sample contains more than one DNA sequence encoding this CDR3. V and J are TRBV5-4 and TRBJ2-2, with 9 bases identical to TRBD2. This CDR3 comprises 19 residues. Trimming cost V 5 bases and J 4 bases; bases outside gene matches: 18. Germline V gene sequence: CDR1 SGHNT, CDR2 YYREEE (reference sequence). CDR3 nucleotides: TGTGCCAGCAGACCTCAACCGGGACTAGCAGGAGTTGCCACCGGGGAGCTGTTTTTT. Translation gives CASRPQPGLAGVATGELFF.